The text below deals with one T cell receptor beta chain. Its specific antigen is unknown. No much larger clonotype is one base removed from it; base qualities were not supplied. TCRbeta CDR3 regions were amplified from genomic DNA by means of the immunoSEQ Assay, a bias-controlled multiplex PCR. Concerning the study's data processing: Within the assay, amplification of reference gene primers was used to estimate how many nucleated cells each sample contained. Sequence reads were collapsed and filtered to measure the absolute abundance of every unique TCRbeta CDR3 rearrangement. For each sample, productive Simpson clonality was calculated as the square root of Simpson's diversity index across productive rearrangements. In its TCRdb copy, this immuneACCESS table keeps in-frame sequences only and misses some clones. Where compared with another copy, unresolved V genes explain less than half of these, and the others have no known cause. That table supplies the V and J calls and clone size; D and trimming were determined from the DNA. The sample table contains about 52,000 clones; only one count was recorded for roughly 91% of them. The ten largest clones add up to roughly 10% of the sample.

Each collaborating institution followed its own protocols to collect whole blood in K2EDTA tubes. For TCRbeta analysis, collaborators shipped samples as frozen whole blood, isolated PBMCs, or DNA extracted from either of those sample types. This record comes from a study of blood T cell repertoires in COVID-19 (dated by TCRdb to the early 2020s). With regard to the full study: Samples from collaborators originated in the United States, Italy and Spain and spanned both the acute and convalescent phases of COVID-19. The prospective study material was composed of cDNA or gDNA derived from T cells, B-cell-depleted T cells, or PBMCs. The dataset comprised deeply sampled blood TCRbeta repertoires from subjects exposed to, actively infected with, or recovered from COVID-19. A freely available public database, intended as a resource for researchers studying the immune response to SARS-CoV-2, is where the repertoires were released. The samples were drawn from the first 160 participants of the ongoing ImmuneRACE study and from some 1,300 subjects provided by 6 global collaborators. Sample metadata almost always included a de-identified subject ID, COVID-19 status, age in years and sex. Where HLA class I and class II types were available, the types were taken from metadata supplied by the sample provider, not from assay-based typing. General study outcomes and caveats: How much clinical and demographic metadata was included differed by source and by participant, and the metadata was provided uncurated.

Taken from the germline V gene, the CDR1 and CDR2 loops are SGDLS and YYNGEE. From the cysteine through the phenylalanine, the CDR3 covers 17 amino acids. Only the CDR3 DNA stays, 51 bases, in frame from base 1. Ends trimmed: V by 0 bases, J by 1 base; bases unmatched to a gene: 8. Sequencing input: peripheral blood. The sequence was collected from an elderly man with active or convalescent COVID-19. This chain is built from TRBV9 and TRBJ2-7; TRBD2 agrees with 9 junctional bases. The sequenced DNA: TGTGCCAGCAGCGTAGTTGATGGGCTAGCGGGGTCCTACGAGCAGTACTTC. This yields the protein CASSVVDGLAGSYEQYF.